Below are 23 T cell receptor beta chains sequenced from a single sample in a study of T-cell reconstitution after alpha-beta-depleted transplantation in children. A TCRbeta library incorporating unique molecular identifiers was prepared. Each CDR3 protein is one row after TCRdb ran MiXCR on the PCR reads. The table lists some 290,000 distinct CDR3 sequences, around 20% of them singletons. Sequencing was performed on PBMCs, mostly from graft donor cells, taken 180 days after TCRalphabeta/CD19-depleted stem cell transplant. The receptor source for this set is a male patient aged 10 to 17 who had a stem cell transplant for acute lymphoblastic leukemia, so the T cells may come from the graft donor.

J is TRBJ2-3 and V is TRBV7-6; the D is unclear. This CDR3 comprises 14 residues. V lost 5 bases to trimming and J lost 2 bases, with 11 bases between them. CDR1 SGHVS and CDR2 FNYEAQ come from the germline V gene. In DNA form, the CDR3 reads TGTGCCAGCAGCCAACCGGGTTTCACAGATACGCAGTATTTT. Its protein is CASSQPGFTDTQYF.

V and J are TRBV27 and TRBJ2-3; unclear D gene. Germline CDR1 reads MNHEY; CDR2 reads SMNVEV (reference sequence). This CDR3 spans 13 amino acids. Trimming stripped 3 bases from V and 6 bases from J, with 10 bases between. The CDR3 reads CASSLWLSDTQYF. CDR3 DNA: TGTGCCAGCAGTTTGTGGCTCTCGGATACGCAGTATTTT.

The chain combines TRBV20-1 with TRBJ1-2; 11 bases align to TRBD1. This CDR3 spans 14 amino acids. Germline V gene sequence: CDR1 DFQATT, CDR2 SNEGSKA (reference sequence). J gave up 8 bases and V 1 base, and 6 bases lay outside the gene matches. DNA of the CDR3: TGCAGTGCTAGAGCCCCCGGGACAGGGGGGGGCTACACCTTC. Translating it yields CSARAPGTGGGYTF.

The rearrangement links TRBV5-1 to TRBJ2-3, with TRBD2 identical over 9 bases. The V and J ends lost 0 bases and 1 base, in that order; junction bases with no gene match: 3. The CDR3 has 16 residues. Germline V CDR1 and CDR2: SGHRS, YFSETQ. The CDR3 here is CASSLELAGGTDTQYF. CDR3 bases: TGCGCCAGCAGCTTGGAACTAGCGGGTGGCACAGATACGCAGTATTTT.

This clonotype was seen a handful of times. The rearrangement joins TRBV6-2 or TRBV6-3 to TRBJ1-3; D remains unclear. Germline CDR1 is MNHEY and CDR2 is SVGEGT. V dropped 2 bases and J dropped 0 bases, with 14 bases sitting between them. The CDR3 extends over 17 amino acids. The chain's CDR3 is CASSYPRHGYSGNTIYF. The CDR3 DNA follows: TGTGCCAGCAGTTACCCAAGACATGGATACTCTGGAAACACCATATATTTT.

Concerning this clonotype itself: Since no conserved phenylalanine or tryptophan closes the CDR3, a read error is the likely cause. This chain uses TRBV5-6 with TRBJ2-5; 7 bases are shared with TRBD1. CDR1 is SGHDT and CDR2 is YYEEEE in the germline V gene. This CDR3 region has 14 residues. The trim removed 4 bases at V and 4 bases at J, leaving 7 bases unmatched. The CDR3 region is CASSGTGAGETQYI. CDR3 sequence (DNA): TGTGCCAGCAGCGGTACAGGGGCCGGAGAGACCCAGTACATC.

The chain carries TRBV20-1 and TRBJ2-1, with D possibly being TRBD1 (5 bases). The CDR3 has 13 amino acids. The V gene lost 3 bases and the J gene lost 7 bases, with 13 bases spanning the gap. Germline V CDR1 and CDR2: DFQATT, SNEGSKA (reference sequence). CDR3 residues: CSASTPPGNEQFF. The CDR3 coding sequence is TGCAGTGCTAGTACCCCTCCAGGGAATGAGCAGTTCTTC.

A note on this clonotype: A read error may produce the germline difference seen at one junction end. This chain connects TRBV7-9 to TRBJ2-7; TRBD2 aligns across 8 bases. In germline, CDR1 is SEHNR, CDR2 FQNEAQ (reference sequence). This CDR3 has 15 residues. Here the CDR3 DNA reads TGTGCCAGCAGCTCCCCGGGGGGGGTCGGCTACAAGCAGTACTTC. Encoded protein: CASSSPGGVGYKQYF.

The CDR3 reads CASSLQRGLTDTQYF. The CDR3 DNA reads as TGCGCCAGCAGCCTCCAGCGGGGCCTCACAGATACGCAGTATTTT. The chain carries TRBV5-1 and TRBJ2-3, with 7 bases fitting TRBD2. The CDR3 consists of 15 residues. Losses at the gene ends were 4 bases for V and 2 bases for J; bases not matched to a gene: 7. CDR1 SGHRS and CDR2 YFSETQ come from the germline V gene.

The J gene is TRBJ1-1, the V gene TRBV5-5; D not resolved. CDR1 and CDR2 (germline): SGHKS, YYEKEE (reference sequence). This CDR3 region has 12 residues. Between the trimmed V and J ends, which lost 3 bases and 7 bases, there was a span of 10 bases. The CDR3 coding sequence is TGTGCCAGCAGCTGGGAGAGGTTTGAAGCTTTCTTT. Its protein product is CASSWERFEAFF.

The V and J genes are TRBV20-1 and TRBJ2-7, with D maybe TRBD2 (5 bases). V lost 1 base, J lost 4 bases, and 11 bases lay in between. Germline V gene lookup returns CDR1 DFQATT and CDR2 SNEGSKA (reference sequence). The CDR3 totals 13 residues. CDR3 nucleotide sequence: TGCAGTGCTAGAGGAGGACTCCCTTACGAGCAGTACTTC. Protein sequence: CSARGGLPYEQYF.

There are a few counts of this clonotype. The rearrangement uses TRBV27 and TRBJ1-2; a possible D gene is TRBD1 (6 bases). V lost 7 bases and J lost 5, with 20 bases in between. The germline CDR1 and CDR2 sequences are MNHEY and SMNVEV (reference sequence). This CDR3 has 15 amino acids. CDR3 region: CASNGWGRGGYGYTF. The CDR3 DNA is TGTGCCAGCAATGGATGGGGCAGGGGTGGGTATGGCTACACCTTC.

The rearrangement links TRBV15 to TRBJ2-7; TRBD2 agrees at 7 bases. The CDR3 runs 15 residues. Germline V CDR1 and CDR2: LNHNV, YYDKDF (reference sequence). V lost 0 bases to trimming and J lost 3 bases; unmatched junction nucleotides: 5. The CDR3 nucleotides are TGTGCCACCAGCAGAGATTCGTGGGAGGGCTACGAGCAGTACTTC. This translates into CATSRDSWEGYEQYF.

This clonotype was seen a few times. The chain joins TRBV20-1 to TRBJ2-7, with D unresolved. Deletions cut 0 bases from V and 6 bases from J, with 6 bases between. Germline V gives CDR1 DFQATT, CDR2 SNEGSKA (reference sequence). The CDR3 runs to 11 residues. The CDR3 loop reads CSARDLGEQYF. The DNA for the CDR3 is TGCAGTGCTAGAGATCTGGGCGAGCAGTACTTC.

Only a few counts were recorded for this clonotype. This chain joins TRBV7-2 and TRBJ2-3; TRBD2 matches at 13 bases. The germline V gene encodes CDR1 SGHTA and CDR2 FQGNSA. V shed 5 bases, J shed 1 base, and the junction held 21 bases outside the gene matches. This CDR3 spans 22 amino acids. CDR3 sequence reads: CASSARKTTSGRRASGTDTQYF. The CDR3 DNA is TGTGCCAGCAGCGCTAGAAAAACGACTAGCGGGAGGCGGGCGTCTGGCACAGATACGCAGTATTTT. Together with reference TRBV7-2 and TRBJ2-3, the CDR3 gives the full variable domain: GAGVSQSPSNKVTEKGKDVELRCDPISGHTALYWYRQSLGQGLEFLIYFQGNSAPDKSGLPSDRFSAERTGGSVSTLTIQRTQQEDSAVYLCASSARKTTSGRRASGTDTQYFGPGTRLTVL.

In DNA, the CDR3 is TGCGCCAGCAGCCAATGGACAGGGGGCGTTAACGAGCAGTACTTC. As protein: CASSQWTGGVNEQYF. The chain combines TRBV4-1 with TRBJ2-7; 11 nucleotides line up with TRBD1. The CDR3 extends over 15 amino acids. Germline V gene sequence: CDR1 MGHRA, CDR2 YSYEKL. V shed 2 bases and J 5 bases; nucleotides not matched to a gene: 5.

This clonotype was seen more than once but under ten times. This chain links TRBV2 with TRBJ2-1; 9 positions match TRBD1. The V gene end was trimmed by 6 bases and the J gene end by 4 bases; junction bases not matched to a gene: 7. The CDR3 is 15 residues long. Germline lookup yields CDR1 SNHLY and CDR2 FYNNEI. CDR3 protein: CASRAQGAIYNEQFF. CDR3 DNA: TGTGCCAGCAGGGCACAGGGGGCTATATACAATGAGCAGTTCTTC.

The chain employs TRBV3-1 and TRBJ1-1, with 9 positions matching TRBD1. V shed 1 base, J shed 8 bases, and the junction held 5 bases outside the gene matches. This CDR3 is 14 amino acids long. Per germline, CDR1 LGHDT and CDR2 YNNKEL (reference sequence). The DNA of the CDR3 is TGTGCCAGCAGCCAAGGGGTAACAGGGGGCGAAGCTTTCTTT. This codes for CASSQGVTGGEAFF.

The chain joins TRBV13 to TRBJ2-1; 7 bases align to TRBD1. From germline, CDR1 is PRHDT and CDR2 FYEKMQ (reference sequence). V shed 5 bases, J shed 6 bases, and the junction held 19 bases outside the gene matches. The CDR3 runs 18 residues. The CDR3 DNA follows: TGTGCCAGCAGCCTTATGGGTTCCGGACAGGCGCCCTTCAATGAGCAGTTCTTC. It translates to CASSLMGSGQAPFNEQFF.

This chain joins TRBV6-5 and TRBJ1-2; 7 nucleotides agree with TRBD1. Germline-derived CDR1 and CDR2 are MNHEY and SVGAGI. This CDR3 region has 15 residues. V was pared by 2 bases and J by 8 bases, with 11 bases of the junction left unmatched. The CDR3 is CASSYGEGAIYGYTF. CDR3 DNA: TGTGCCAGCAGTTACGGCGAGGGGGCGATCTACGGCTACACCTTC.

This clonotype was seen more than once but under ten times. V gene TRBV7-9 combines with J gene TRBJ2-7, with a tentative D call TRBD2 (6 bases). The CDR3 spans 13 residues. V was shortened by 6 bases and J by 4 bases, with 13 bases between the two germline ends. CDR1 is SEHNR, CDR2 FQNEAQ, per germline (reference sequence). CDR3 sequence reads: CASRREWVYEQYF. The CDR3 coding sequence is TGTGCCAGCAGACGGGAGTGGGTTTACGAGCAGTACTTC.

The V call is TRBV7-8, the J call TRBJ1-5; a possible D gene is TRBD1 (5 bases). CDR3 length: 14 residues. Between the trimmed V and J ends, which lost 5 bases and 7 bases, there was a span of 15 bases. In germline, CDR1 is SGHVS, CDR2 FQNEAQ. CDR3 amino acids: CASSPRGPRQPQHF. The CDR3 DNA is TGTGCCAGCAGCCCGAGGGGCCCCCGGCAGCCCCAGCATTTT.

V is TRBV5-1 and J is TRBJ2-3; D remains ambiguous. Between the trimmed V and J ends, which lost 6 bases and 1 base, there was a span of 15 bases. The CDR3 totals 15 residues. In germline, CDR1 is SGHRS, CDR2 YFSETQ. The CDR3 nucleotides are TGCGCCAGCATGGTGAAAGGTCCTCGCACAGATACGCAGTATTTT. Amino acids: CASMVKGPRTDTQYF.